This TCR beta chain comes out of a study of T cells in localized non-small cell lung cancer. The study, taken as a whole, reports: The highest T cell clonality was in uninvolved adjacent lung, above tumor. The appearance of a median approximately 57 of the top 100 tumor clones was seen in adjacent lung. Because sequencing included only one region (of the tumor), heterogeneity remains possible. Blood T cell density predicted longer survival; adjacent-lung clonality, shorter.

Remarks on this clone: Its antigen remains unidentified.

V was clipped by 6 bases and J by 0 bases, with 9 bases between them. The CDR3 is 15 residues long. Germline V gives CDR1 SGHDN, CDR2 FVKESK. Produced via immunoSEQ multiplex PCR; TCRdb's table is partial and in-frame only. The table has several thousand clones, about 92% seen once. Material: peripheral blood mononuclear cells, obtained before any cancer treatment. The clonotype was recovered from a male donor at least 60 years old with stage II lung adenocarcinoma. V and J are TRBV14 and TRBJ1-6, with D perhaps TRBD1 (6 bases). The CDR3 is CASSTGSSYNSPLHF. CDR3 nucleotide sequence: TGTGCCAGCAGTACAGGGAGCTCCTATAATTCACCCCTCCACTTT.